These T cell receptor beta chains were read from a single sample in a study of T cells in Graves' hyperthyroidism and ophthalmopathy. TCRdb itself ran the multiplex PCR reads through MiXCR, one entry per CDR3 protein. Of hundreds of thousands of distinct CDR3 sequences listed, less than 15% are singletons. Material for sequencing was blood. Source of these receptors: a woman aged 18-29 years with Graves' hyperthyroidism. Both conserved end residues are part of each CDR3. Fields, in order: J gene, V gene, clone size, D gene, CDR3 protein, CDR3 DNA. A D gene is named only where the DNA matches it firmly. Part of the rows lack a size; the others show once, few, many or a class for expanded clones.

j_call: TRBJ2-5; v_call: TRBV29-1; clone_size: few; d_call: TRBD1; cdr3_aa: CSVGLTGGIKETQYF; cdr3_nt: TGCAGCGTTGGGCTGACAGGGGGAATTAAAGAGACCCAGTACTTC
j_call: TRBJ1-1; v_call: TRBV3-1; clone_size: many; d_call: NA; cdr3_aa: CASSQRTWGTEAFF; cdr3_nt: TGTGCCAGCAGCCAAAGGACCTGGGGCACTGAAGCTTTCTTT
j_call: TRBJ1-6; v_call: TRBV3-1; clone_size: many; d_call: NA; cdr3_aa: CASSQDYPGMDSPLHF; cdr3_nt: TGTGCCAGCAGCCAAGATTATCCAGGGATGGATTCACCCCTCCACTTT
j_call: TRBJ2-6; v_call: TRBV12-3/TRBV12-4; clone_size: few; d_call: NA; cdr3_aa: CASTFSGANVLTF; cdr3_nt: TGTGCCAGCACCTTCTCTGGGGCCAACGTCCTGACTTTC
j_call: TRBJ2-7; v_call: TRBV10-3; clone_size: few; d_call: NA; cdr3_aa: CAISESDSSYEQYF; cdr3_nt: TGTGCCATCAGTGAGTCAGATAGCTCCTACGAGCAGTACTTC
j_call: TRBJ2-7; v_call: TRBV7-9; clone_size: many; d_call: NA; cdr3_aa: CASSFQAAHEQYF; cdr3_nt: TGTGCCAGCAGCTTCCAGGCCGCCCACGAGCAGTACTTC
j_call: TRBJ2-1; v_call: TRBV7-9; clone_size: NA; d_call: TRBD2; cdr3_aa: CASSLIGDYPYNEQFF; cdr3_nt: TGTGCCAGCAGCTTAATTGGGGACTACCCCTACAATGAGCAGTTCTTC
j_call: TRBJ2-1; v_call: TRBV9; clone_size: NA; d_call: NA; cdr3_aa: CASSVASGTFSTEQFF; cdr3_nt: TGTGCCAGCAGCGTAGCGTCCGGAACGTTTTCCACTGAGCAGTTCTTC
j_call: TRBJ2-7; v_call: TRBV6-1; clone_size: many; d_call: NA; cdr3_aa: CASSLGAEQYF; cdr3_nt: TGTGCCAGTTCGTTGGGGGCCGAGCAGTACTTC
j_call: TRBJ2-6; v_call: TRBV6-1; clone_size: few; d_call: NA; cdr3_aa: CASSEATGSGANVLTF; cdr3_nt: TGTGCCAGCAGTGAAGCTACGGGATCTGGGGCCAACGTCCTGACTTTC
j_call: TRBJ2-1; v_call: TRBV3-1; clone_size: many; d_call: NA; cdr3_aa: CASSQEGGASVTYNEQFF; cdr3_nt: TGTGCCAGCAGCCAAGAGGGTGGGGCTAGCGTAACCTACAATGAGCAGTTCTTC
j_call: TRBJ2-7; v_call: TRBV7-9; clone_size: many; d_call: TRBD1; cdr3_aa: CASSPRTGAIHEQYF; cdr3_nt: TGTGCCAGCAGCCCACGGACAGGGGCGATCCACGAGCAGTACTTC
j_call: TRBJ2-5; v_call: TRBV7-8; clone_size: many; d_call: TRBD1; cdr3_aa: CASSLWGQGIGETQYF; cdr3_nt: TGTGCCAGCAGCTTATGGGGACAGGGGATAGGAGAGACCCAGTACTTC
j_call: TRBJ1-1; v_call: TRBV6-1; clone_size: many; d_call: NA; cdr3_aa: CASSYSEGMNTEAFF; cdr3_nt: TGTGCCAGCAGTTATAGCGAAGGTATGAACACTGAAGCTTTCTTT
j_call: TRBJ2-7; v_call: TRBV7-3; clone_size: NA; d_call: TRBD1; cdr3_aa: CASSKGQGYEQYF; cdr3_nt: TGTGCCAGCAGCAAGGGACAGGGCTACGAGCAGTACTTC
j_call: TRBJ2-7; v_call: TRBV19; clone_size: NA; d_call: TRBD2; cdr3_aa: CASSTGLAGSFGEQYF; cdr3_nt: TGTGCCAGTAGTACGGGACTAGCGGGGTCCTTTGGGGAGCAGTACTTC
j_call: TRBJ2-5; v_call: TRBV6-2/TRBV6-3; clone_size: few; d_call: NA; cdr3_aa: CASSLHVYQETQYF; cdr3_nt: TGTGCCAGCAGTTTACACGTCTACCAAGAGACCCAGTACTTC
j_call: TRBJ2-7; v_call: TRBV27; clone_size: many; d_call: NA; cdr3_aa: CASSYGLPLRAPAPYEQYF; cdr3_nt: TGTGCCAGCAGTTACGGCCTACCCCTACGAGCCCCAGCCCCCTACGAGCAGTACTTC